This T cell receptor (beta chain) derives from a study of blood T cell repertoires in COVID-19 (dated by TCRdb to about 2020). With respect to the entire study: Samples from collaborators originated in the United States, Italy and Spain and spanned both the acute and convalescent phases of COVID-19. The prospective study material was composed of cDNA or gDNA derived from T cells, B-cell-depleted T cells, or PBMCs. Subjects who had been exposed to COVID-19, were actively infected with it, or had recovered from it provided the deeply sampled blood TCRbeta repertoires that made up the dataset. A freely available public database, intended as a resource for researchers studying the immune response to SARS-CoV-2, is where the repertoires were released. Samples were obtained from the ongoing ImmuneRACE study (first 160 participants) and from over 1,000 subjects provided by 6 global collaborators. Nearly every sample came with metadata listing a de-identified subject ID, COVID-19 status, age in years and sex. Where available, HLA class I and class II types were taken from metadata supplied by the sample provider and were not determined by assay-based typing. Study-wide conclusions, independent of this receptor: Clinical and demographic metadata were provided uncurated, with the amount varying by source and participant.

TCRbeta CDR3 regions were amplified from genomic DNA using the immunoSEQ Assay, a bias-controlled multiplex PCR. In the source study's methods: Nucleated cell counts per sample were estimated from amplification of reference gene primers within the assay. To quantify the absolute abundance of each unique TCRbeta CDR3 rearrangement, sequence reads were collapsed and filtered. Productive Simpson clonality was computed per sample as the square root of Simpson's diversity index over productive rearrangements. Entries here come from immuneACCESS through TCRdb and include only in-frame sequences with V and J called. Some clones fail to appear in such tables; in the studies checked, an unresolved V gene covers under half of the shortfall, and the cause of the remainder is unknown. V, J and clone size are taken as reported in that table, and D and trimming were inferred from the DNA itself. This sample is represented by approximately 200,000 clones; approximately 85% of them were singletons. Of the sample, over 9.5% falls within the top ten clones.

From the cysteine up to the phenylalanine, the CDR3 has a length of 17 residues. CDR3 DNA is the only sequence kept; it has 51 bases, read in frame from the first base. For CDR1 and CDR2, the germline V gene lists MNHEY and SVGEGT. For this chain, trimming is 4 bases at the V end and 2 bases at the J end, and the number of junction bases without a gene match is 6. Collaborating institutions collected whole blood in K2EDTA tubes following their own protocols. For TCRbeta analysis, collaborators shipped samples in one of three forms: frozen whole blood, isolated PBMCs, or DNA extracted from either of those sample types. As to this clone: Its antigen remains undetermined. The sample holds no much larger clone one base away, and base qualities are not on file.

The sequencing input was peripheral blood. The sequence came from a human donor with active or convalescent COVID-19. The donor label of this sample is uncertain. Recombination linked TRBV6-2 or TRBV6-3 to TRBJ2-2; 11 nucleotides in the junction match TRBD1. Read as DNA, the sequence is TGTGCCAGCAGTTGGGACAGGGGGACCATTAACACCGGGGAGCTGTTTTTT. This encodes CASSWDRGTINTGELFF.